The 30 T cell receptor beta chains listed next were all sequenced from one sample in a study of spatial heterogeneity in lung cancer. Each CDR3 protein is one row after TCRdb ran MiXCR on the 5' RACE reads. This table has about 85,000 distinct CDR3 sequences, approximately 21% appearing once. Sample time point: sample taken at primary tumor resection. Sequencing covered unsorted whole RNA taken from tumor, nontumor lung or frozen PBMC. The source material was PBMCs, sampled at surgery. The receptors were gathered from a male donor with early-stage non-small cell lung cancer.

This clonotype was counted a few times. The chain uses TRBV24-1 and TRBJ2-3; D could derive from TRBD1 or TRBD2 (6 bases each). The CDR3 sequence is 14 residues long. V was trimmed by 3 bases and J by 4 bases, leaving 10 bases between them. Germline CDR1 is KGHDR and CDR2 is SFDVKD. DNA of the CDR3: TGTGCCACCAGTGATGCCCGGGGGCCAGATACGCAGTATTTT. It codes for CATSDARGPDTQYF.

CDR3 loop: CASSLGANSNQPQHF. Written as DNA, the CDR3 is TGTGCCAGCAGCTTGGGGGCGAATAGCAATCAGCCCCAGCATTTT. The chain links TRBV11-2 to TRBJ1-5, with TRBD1 as a possible D gene (6 bases). Germline loops: CDR1 SGHAT, CDR2 FQNNGV. Trimming shortened V by 3 bases and J by 0 bases, and 9 bases separated the two germline ends. The CDR3 length is 15 residues.

This chain connects TRBV27 to TRBJ1-1; D is unresolved. The CDR3 has 10 amino acids. From germline, CDR1 is MNHEY and CDR2 SMNVEV (reference sequence). V was clipped by 11 bases and J by 7 bases, with 11 bases between them. For the CDR3, the DNA is TGTGCCTGCCAGGTCGATGAAGCTTTCTTT. It encodes CACQVDEAFF.

The chain uses TRBV6-2 or TRBV6-3 and TRBJ1-6; TRBD1 agrees at 9 bases. Germline CDR1 MNHEY, CDR2 SVGEGT. The CDR3 sequence is 16 residues long. V trimming: 4 bases; J trimming: 3 bases; junction bases outside the gene matches: 4. The CDR3 here is CASSWRDRVYNSPLHF. The CDR3 coding sequence is TGTGCCAGCAGTTGGCGGGACAGGGTCTATAATTCACCCCTCCACTTT.

In its sample, this clonotype was seen once. The gene calls are TRBV6-5 and TRBJ2-1, with 8 bases aligning to TRBD2. This CDR3 is built from 15 residues. V lost 6 bases and J lost 2; bases outside the gene matches: 6. Germline V gives CDR1 MNHEY, CDR2 SVGAGI. DNA for the CDR3: TGTGCCAGCAGCAAACTAGCGGATCCCTACAATGAGCAGTTCTTC. Its translation is CASSKLADPYNEQFF.

The chain uses TRBV30 and TRBJ2-2; D unresolved. Germline V lookup: CDR1 GTSNPN, CDR2 SVGIG (reference sequence). Deletions cut 5 bases from V and 6 bases from J, with 13 bases between. The CDR3 length is 13 residues. The CDR3 DNA follows: TGTGCCTGGCTCTATCGGGTATCCGGGGAGCTGTTTTTT. Its translation is CAWLYRVSGELFF. Full variable domain (remainder filled in from reference TRBV30 and TRBJ2-2): SQTIHQWPATLVQPVGSPLSLECTVEGTSNPNLYWYRQAAGRGLQLLFYSVGIGQISSEVPQNLSASRPQDRQFILSSKKLLLSDSGFYLCAWLYRVSGELFFGEGSRLTVL.

This clonotype was counted between two and nine times. The DNA for the CDR3 is TGCAGCGTGCCTCGGGGGGGCACAGATACGCAGTATTTT. It is translated as CSVPRGGTDTQYF. V is TRBV29-1 and J is TRBJ2-3; 7 bases align to TRBD2. The V gene's germline CDR1 is SQVTM and CDR2 ANQGSEA. The J segment lost 1 base and the V segment lost 6 bases, leaving 4 bases of the junction unmatched. The CDR3 is 13 amino acids.

The chain is built from TRBV7-2 and TRBJ1-4; possible D gene TRBD1, 5 bases. V was pared by 1 base and J by 8 bases, with 14 bases between. The length of the CDR3 is 15 residues. Germline V CDR1 and CDR2: SGHTA, FQGNSA. CDR3: CASSLGGGLREKLFF. The CDR3 region has the DNA TGTGCCAGCAGCTTAGGTGGGGGTTTGAGGGAAAAACTGTTTTTT.

This clonotype was observed a handful of times. The chain combines TRBV11-1 with TRBJ2-5; D remains unclear. V was cut by 3 bases and J by 4 bases, with 12 bases left in between. Germline CDR1 and CDR2: SGHAT and FQDESV (reference sequence). The CDR3 extends over 14 amino acids. Here the CDR3 DNA reads TGTGCCAGCAGCTTTTCCACTGACGGAGAGACCCAGTACTTC. Translation: CASSFSTDGETQYF.

The chain combines TRBV6-2 or TRBV6-3 with TRBJ2-3; D is ambiguous. Germline V gene sequence: CDR1 MNHEY, CDR2 SVGEGT. V was clipped by 6 bases and J by 2 bases, with 9 bases between them. The CDR3 is 13 amino acids. CDR3 DNA sequence: TGTGCCAGCAGGGTTTGGCCCACAGATACGCAGTATTTT. Encoded protein: CASRVWPTDTQYF.

This clonotype was counted only a few times. The rearrangement joins TRBV7-2 to TRBJ2-7, with D unresolved. The germline V gene encodes CDR1 SGHTA and CDR2 FQGNSA. Trimming left V 8 bases short and J 0 bases short, with 11 bases between. The CDR3 consists of 13 residues. Written as DNA, the CDR3 is TGTGCCAGCCGCCCCCCGAGCTCCTACGAGCAGTACTTC. This encodes CASRPPSSYEQYF.

This clonotype has a handful of counts. The chain is built from TRBV5-4 and TRBJ1-1, with 7 bases matching TRBD1. This CDR3 contains 15 residues. The trim removed 1 base at V and 7 bases at J, leaving 10 bases unmatched. Germline CDR1 is SGHNT and CDR2 is YYREEE (reference sequence). CDR3 loop: CASSLSQGVEGEAFF. The CDR3 DNA reads TGTGCCAGCAGCTTGAGCCAGGGGGTTGAAGGTGAAGCTTTCTTT.

This clonotype showed up just a few times. J is TRBJ1-1 and V is TRBV29-1; 12 bases match TRBD1. V was clipped by 6 bases and J by 6 bases; unmatched bases: 11. The CDR3 runs 15 residues. The germline gives CDR1 SQVTM, CDR2 ANQGSEA. CDR3 DNA: TGCAGCGTGCCATTAGGGACAGGGGGCTCCCCTGAAGCTTTCTTT. Amino acid sequence: CSVPLGTGGSPEAFF. The variable domain in full, with the rest retrieved from reference TRBV29-1 and TRBJ1-1, is SAVISQKPSRDICQRGTSLTIQCQVDSQVTMMFWYRQQPGQSLTLIATANQGSEATYESGFVIDKFPISRPNLTFSTLTVSNMSPEDSSIYLCSVPLGTGGSPEAFFGQGTRLTVV.

This clonotype was detected once. This chain uses TRBV12-3 or TRBV12-4 with TRBJ2-4; D is uncertain. This CDR3 region has 15 residues. V was shortened by 1 base and J by 1 base, with 8 bases between the two germline ends. The CDR3 region has the DNA TGTGCCAGCAGTTTAGTTTTTGGGGCCAAAAACATTCAGTACTTC. Its protein is CASSLVFGAKNIQYF.

This clonotype has more than one count but fewer than ten. The chain is built from TRBV6-4 and TRBJ2-1, with TRBD1 identical over 9 bases. This CDR3 region has 15 residues. The junction had 9 bases not matched to a gene; V was cut back by 4 bases and J by 8 bases. The germline V gene has CDR1 MRHNA and CDR2 SNTAGT. CDR3 DNA: TGTGCCAGCAGTGGCAGGGACAGGGTAGGCGATGAGCAGTTCTTC. Protein product: CASSGRDRVGDEQFF.

This sequence joins TRBV15 and TRBJ1-1, with 9 bases fitting TRBD1. Germline V CDR1 and CDR2: LNHNV, YYDKDF (reference sequence). V shed 1 base and J 0 bases; nucleotides not matched to a gene: 3. The length of the CDR3 is 16 residues. The CDR3: CATSRGTGALNTEAFF. CDR3 sequence (DNA): TGTGCCACCAGCAGAGGGACAGGGGCACTGAACACTGAAGCTTTCTTT.

The rearrangement joins TRBV12-3 or TRBV12-4 to TRBJ2-7, with D perhaps given as TRBD1 or TRBD2 (6 bases each). The CDR3 length is 13 residues. Trimming stripped 5 bases from V and 3 bases from J, with 11 bases between. This CDR3 is CASSPGGHYEQYF. CDR3 nucleotides: TGTGCCAGCAGTCCCGGGGGACACTACGAGCAGTACTTC.

The rearrangement joins TRBV11-1 to TRBJ2-3; 9 positions agree with TRBD2. The CDR3 is 15 amino acids. V lost 2 bases and J lost 4; bases outside the gene matches: 4. The germline gives CDR1 SGHAT, CDR2 FQDESV (reference sequence). The CDR3 reads CASSLKLAGADTQYF. The CDR3 DNA reads TGTGCCAGCAGCTTAAAATTAGCGGGGGCAGATACGCAGTATTTT.

This clonotype was counted only a few times. The gene calls are TRBV2 and TRBJ2-7; D is undetermined. Germline V gene lookup returns CDR1 SNHLY and CDR2 FYNNEI. Trimming took 3 bases from V and 3 from J, leaving 6 bases between them. The CDR3 length is 12 residues. The CDR3: CASSDSSYEQYF. The CDR3 region has the DNA TGTGCCAGCAGTGATAGCAGCTACGAGCAGTACTTC.

The V and J genes are TRBV11-3 and TRBJ2-7, with 10 nucleotides matching TRBD1. Germline V gene data show CDR1 as SGHNT and CDR2 as YENEEA. V shed 4 bases and J 2 bases; nucleotides not matched to a gene: 5. This CDR3 is 15 amino acids long. In DNA, the CDR3 is TGTGCCAGCAGCTCCCGACAGGGGGCTGCCTACGAGCAGTACTTC. Protein sequence: CASSSRQGAAYEQYF.

This chain links TRBV5-1 with TRBJ2-1; D not resolved. V was trimmed by 0 bases and J by 6 bases, leaving 13 bases between them. CDR1 and CDR2 (germline): SGHRS, YFSETQ. The CDR3 totals 15 residues. CDR3 coding DNA: TGCGCCAGCAGCTTGGATATCCTCAACCCCAATGAGCAGTTCTTC. This translates into CASSLDILNPNEQFF. Full variable domain (remainder filled in from reference TRBV5-1 and TRBJ2-1): KAGVTQTPRYLIKTRGQQVTLSCSPISGHRSVSWYQQTPGQGLQFLFEYFSETQRNKGNFPGRFSGRQFSNSRSEMNVSTLELGDSALYLCASSLDILNPNEQFFGPGTRLTVL.

V and J are TRBV12-3 or TRBV12-4 and TRBJ1-6; 7 nucleotides agree with TRBD1. With V trimmed by 3 bases and J by 10 bases, 9 bases remained unmatched. The CDR3 covers 15 residues. The CDR3 nucleotides read TGTGCCAGCAGTTTGACCGGACAGGCGGGCTCACCCCTCCACTTT. Residues: CASSLTGQAGSPLHF.

This clonotype was seen only a few times. The chain joins TRBV10-3 to TRBJ2-6; TRBD1 aligns across 7 bases. This CDR3 comprises 16 residues. V trimming: 10 bases; J trimming: 0 bases; junction bases outside the gene matches: 9. Per the germline V gene, CDR1 is ENHRY and CDR2 is SYGVKD. The CDR3: CATSGQSVSGANVLTF. The CDR3 DNA sequence: TGTGCCACCTCGGGACAGTCAGTCTCTGGGGCCAACGTCCTGACTTTC.

The chain has TRBV7-8 and TRBJ2-7; 10 nucleotides align to TRBD1. The CDR3 sequence is 14 residues long. Unmatched junction bases numbered 7, after V lost 2 bases and J lost 9 bases. The germline CDR1 and CDR2 sequences are SGHVS and FQNEAQ. The CDR3 nucleotides read TGTGCCAGCAGCTTAAGGGGACAGGGGATTCGGCAGTACTTC. As protein: CASSLRGQGIRQYF.

This clonotype was counted between two and nine times. Here the CDR3 reads CASSVGQGLTYEQYF. DNA for the CDR3: TGCGCCAGCAGCGTAGGACAGGGCCTAACCTACGAGCAGTACTTC. The rearrangement uses TRBV5-1 and TRBJ2-7, with TRBD1 identical over 8 bases. The CDR3 is 15 residues long. The ends lost 4 bases at V and 2 bases at J; junction bases unmatched: 8. Germline CDR1 and CDR2: SGHRS and YFSETQ.

This sequence joins TRBV28 and TRBJ2-1; 9 bases map to TRBD2. The CDR3 has 15 residues. Per germline, CDR1 MDHEN and CDR2 SYDVKM. Trimming removed 7 bases from V and 2 bases from J; junction bases left unmatched: 6. The CDR3 here is CASNAGGLPYNEQFF. CDR3 in DNA: TGTGCCAGCAACGCGGGAGGGCTGCCCTACAATGAGCAGTTCTTC.

This chain links TRBV5-1 with TRBJ2-2; D is possibly TRBD1 or TRBD2 (5 bases each). Between the trimmed V and J ends, which lost 4 bases and 2 bases, there was a span of 9 bases. The CDR3 spans 14 residues. Germline CDR1 is SGHRS and CDR2 is YFSETQ. The CDR3, as DNA: TGCGCCAGCAGCCGGGACCCCAACACCGGGGAGCTGTTTTTT. Translation: CASSRDPNTGELFF.

This clonotype turned up a few times. The chain is built from TRBV6-2 or TRBV6-3 and TRBJ2-1; D could derive from TRBD1 or TRBD2 (5 bases each). V was cut by 2 bases and J by 9 bases, with 14 bases left in between. CDR1 and CDR2 (germline): MNHEY, SVGEGT. The CDR3 runs to 14 residues. CDR3 amino acids: CASSYTGPEVEQFF. CDR3 nucleotide sequence: TGTGCCAGCAGTTACACGGGGCCTGAAGTTGAGCAGTTCTTC.

CDR3 nucleotides: TGTGCCAGCAGTGAAAAGGGTTCTGGAAACACCATATATTTT. This sequence encodes CASSEKGSGNTIYF. The chain uses TRBV2 and TRBJ1-3; D call uncertain. The CDR3 has 14 amino acids. Trimming shortened V by 2 bases and J by 1 base, and 6 bases separated the two germline ends. Germline V gives CDR1 SNHLY, CDR2 FYNNEI.

This clonotype was counted many times. CDR3 sequence (DNA): TGTGCCAGCAGTCCCCGGAGGTTCCAGCCCCAGCATTTT. Its protein is CASSPRRFQPQHF. The V call is TRBV27, the J call TRBJ1-5; D ambiguous. Germline V lookup: CDR1 MNHEY, CDR2 SMNVEV (reference sequence). The CDR3 spans 13 residues. Between the trimmed V and J ends, which lost 5 bases and 7 bases, there was a span of 12 bases.